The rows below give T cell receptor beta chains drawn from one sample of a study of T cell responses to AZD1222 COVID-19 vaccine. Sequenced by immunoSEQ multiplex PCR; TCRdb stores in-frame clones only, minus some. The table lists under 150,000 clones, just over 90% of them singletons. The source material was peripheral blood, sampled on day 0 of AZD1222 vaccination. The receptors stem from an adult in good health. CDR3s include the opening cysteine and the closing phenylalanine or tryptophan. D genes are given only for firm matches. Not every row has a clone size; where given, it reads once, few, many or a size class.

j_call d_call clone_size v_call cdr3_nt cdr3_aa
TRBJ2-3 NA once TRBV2 TGTGCCAGCAGTGTGGACAAAAGAGATACGCAGTATTTT CASSVDKRDTQYF
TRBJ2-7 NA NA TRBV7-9 TGTGCCAGCAGCCCGACCCTAGCCCCAGGCGAGCAGTACTTC CASSPTLAPGEQYF
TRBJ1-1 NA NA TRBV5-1 TGCGCCAGCAGCTATGACAGGCTGTTCGGAGCTTTCTTT CASSYDRLFGAFF
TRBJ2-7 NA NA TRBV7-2 TGTGCCAGCAGCTTAAGCCCCGGGGATCTAAATTCCTACGAGCAGTACTTC CASSLSPGDLNSYEQYF
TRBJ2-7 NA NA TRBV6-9 TGTGAGACGTCGGCCAGGGGAAACGAGCAGTACTTC CETSARGNEQYF
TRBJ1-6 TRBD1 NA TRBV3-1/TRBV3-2 TGTGCCAGCAGCCGAGACAGGGAATCACCCCTCCACTTT CASSRDRESPLHF
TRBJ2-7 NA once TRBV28 TGTGCCAGCAGTTCCGACAAGAACTACGAGCAGTACTTC CASSSDKNYEQYF
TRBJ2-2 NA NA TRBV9 TGTGCCAGCAGCGGACCGAACACCGGGGAGCTGTTTTTT CASSGPNTGELFF
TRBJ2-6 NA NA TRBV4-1 TGCGCCAGCAGCCCCCGATACTCTGGGGCCAACGTCCTGACTTTC CASSPRYSGANVLTF
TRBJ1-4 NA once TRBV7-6 TGTGCCAGCAGCTTAGAGGGGTCAACTAATGAAAAACTGTTTTTT CASSLEGSTNEKLFF
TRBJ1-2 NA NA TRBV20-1 TGCAGTGCCGGGTTCAGGGGAGGCTACACCTTC CSAGFRGGYTF
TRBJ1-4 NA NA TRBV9 TGTGCCAGCAGTAAAGAACGAGGGACAACTAATGAAAAACTGTTTTTT CASSKERGTTNEKLFF
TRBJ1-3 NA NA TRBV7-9 TGTGCCAGCAGCTCTTTGGCTTTTTCTGGAAACACCATATATTTT CASSSLAFSGNTIYF
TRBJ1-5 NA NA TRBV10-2 TGCGCCAGCAGTGAGTCCAGGTATAGCAATCAGCCCCAGCATTTT CASSESRYSNQPQHF
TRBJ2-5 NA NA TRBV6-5 TGTGCCAGCAGTTATGGAGGGGCCCAGGGGCTAGAGACCCAGTACTTC CASSYGGAQGLETQYF
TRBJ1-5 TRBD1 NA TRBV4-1 TGCGCCAGCAGCCAACTCCTGGGGACAGAAGGGGGCCAGCCCCAGCATTTT CASSQLLGTEGGQPQHF
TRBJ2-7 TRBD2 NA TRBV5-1 TGCGCCAGCAGCTTGGGAACTGGGACTAGCGGGGGATTGGTGTACGAGCAGTACTTC CASSLGTGTSGGLVYEQYF
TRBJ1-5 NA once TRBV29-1 TGCAGCGTTGCGGTGGTAGAATCTCAGCCCCAGCATTTT CSVAVVESQPQHF
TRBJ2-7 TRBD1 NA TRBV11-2 TGTGCCAGCAGCTCAAAGACAGGGAGCTCCTACGAGCAGTACTTC CASSSKTGSSYEQYF
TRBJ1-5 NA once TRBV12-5 TGTGCTAGTAGTTTGGGCACTCAGGCGGTGCCCCAGCATTTT CASSLGTQAVPQHF
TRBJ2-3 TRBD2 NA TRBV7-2 TGTGCCAGCAGCCCCTCTAGCGGGGGGGCCCGCACAGATACGCAGTATTTT CASSPSSGGARTDTQYF
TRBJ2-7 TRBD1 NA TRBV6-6 TGTGCCAGCAGCCCGGGACAGGGGCTTATCGAGCAGTACTTC CASSPGQGLIEQYF
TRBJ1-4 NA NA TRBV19 TGTGCCAGTAGTATGGGGACGGCAACTAATGAAAAACTGTTTTTT CASSMGTATNEKLFF
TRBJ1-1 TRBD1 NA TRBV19 TGTGCCAGTAGTTCAAACAGGGGTCCTCTCATGAACACTGAAGCTTTCTTT CASSSNRGPLMNTEAFF
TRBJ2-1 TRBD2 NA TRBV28 TGTGCCAGCAGTTTAACCCACGGACTAGTCGATGAGCAGTTCTTC CASSLTHGLVDEQFF
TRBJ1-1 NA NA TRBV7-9 TGTGCCAGCAGCTACGGGACGGTGAACACTGAAGCTTTCTTT CASSYGTVNTEAFF
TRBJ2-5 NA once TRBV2 TGTGCCAGCAGTCTCGGGACGTTGGGGCCAGAGACCCAGTACTTC CASSLGTLGPETQYF
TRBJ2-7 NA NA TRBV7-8 TGTGCCAGCAGCACAGCGACACCAAACTACGAGCAGTACTTC CASSTATPNYEQYF
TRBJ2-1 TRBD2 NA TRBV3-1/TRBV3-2 TGTGCCAGCAGCCAAGCCAAGGCGGGAGGGTACGACAATGAGCAGTTCTTC CASSQAKAGGYDNEQFF
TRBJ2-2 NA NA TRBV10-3 TGTGCCATCCGTGACACCGGGGAGCTGTTTTTT CAIRDTGELFF
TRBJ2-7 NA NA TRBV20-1 TGCAGTGCTGGAGTCGGGGACGAGCAGTACTTC CSAGVGDEQYF
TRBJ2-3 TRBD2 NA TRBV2 TGTGCCAGCAGCCCAGCGGGGTTTGGCACAGATACGCAGTATTTT CASSPAGFGTDTQYF
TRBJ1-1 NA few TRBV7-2 TGTGCCAGCAGCTGGACAGCGGCGGGCACTGAAGCTTTCTTT CASSWTAAGTEAFF
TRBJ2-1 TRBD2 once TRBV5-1 TGCGCCAGCAGCTTGGGACTAGCGGGCGACAATGAGCAGTTCTTC CASSLGLAGDNEQFF
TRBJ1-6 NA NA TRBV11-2 TGTGCCAGCAGCTTAGTCAGGGTCGGTTCACCCCTCCACTTT CASSLVRVGSPLHF
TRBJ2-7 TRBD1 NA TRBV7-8 TGTGCCAGCAGCCCGGACAGGGCCCCTTCGGCAGCGGGTTGGCACGAGCAGTACTTC CASSPDRAPSAAGWHEQYF
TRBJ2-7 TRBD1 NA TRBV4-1 TGCGCCAGCAGCCAAGTTGGAGACAGGGGTACCTACGAGCAGTACTTC CASSQVGDRGTYEQYF
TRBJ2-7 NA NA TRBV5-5 TGTGCCAGCAGCTTCCAGCCTGACAGAGCCTACGAGCAGTACTTC CASSFQPDRAYEQYF
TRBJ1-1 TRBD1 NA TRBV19 TGTGCCAGTAGTATTGGCGGGACAGGGGCGCAGAACACTGAAGCTTTCTTT CASSIGGTGAQNTEAFF
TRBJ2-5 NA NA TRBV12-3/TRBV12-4 TGTGCCAGCAGTTCCACAGGGACCCAGTACTTC CASSSTGTQYF
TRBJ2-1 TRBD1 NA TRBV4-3 TGCGCCAGCAGCCAAGATACGGGACAGGGACTGAGGCAGTTCTTC CASSQDTGQGLRQFF
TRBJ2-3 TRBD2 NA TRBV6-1 TGTGCCAGCAGTGACTGGACTAGCGGGGGTTCATTCGCCGTAGATACGCAGTATTTT CASSDWTSGGSFAVDTQYF